The clone carrying this T cell receptor beta chain was detected ten times or more. What it binds is unknown. From the PCR reads, TCRdb re-called clones with MiXCR. The table has approximately 50,000 clones, around 20% seen once. The sample comes from a study of metastatic and nonmetastatic thyroid tumors. As for the study in general: Samples came from malignant and benign thyroid patients, and repertoires were compared across blood and tumor or nodule tissue.

Study results and limitations: Malignant thyroid tumors reportedly exceeded benign nodules significantly in TCR beta diversity, with the difference appearing in blood and tumor.

CDR1 and CDR2 from the germline V gene are SQVTM and ANQGSEA. The length of the CDR3 is 14 residues. V was trimmed by 5 bases and J by 11 bases, leaving 24 bases between them. Thyroid surgery took place with no prior treatment in any patient. Sequenced: blood. The source of this sequence is a female donor with papillary thyroid cancer or a benign thyroid nodule (not recorded which). Some clones in this sample may be carry-over from other donors' samples. V gene TRBV29-1 combines with J gene TRBJ1-1, with D perhaps matching TRBD1 (6 bases). DNA of the CDR3: TGCAGCGTTCGCTTGAATGCAGGGGCGCATCGGGCTTTCTTT. Its translation: CSVRLNAGAHRAFF.